This T cell receptor (beta chain) is drawn from a study of blood T cell repertoires in COVID-19 (dated by TCRdb to 2018 to 2021). Study-level background: Samples covering the acute and convalescent phases of COVID-19 were provided by collaborators in the United States, Italy and Spain. The material from the prospective study consisted of cDNA or gDNA derived from T cells, B-cell-depleted T cells, or PBMCs. Subjects who had been exposed to COVID-19, were actively infected with it, or had recovered from it provided the deeply sampled blood TCRbeta repertoires that made up the dataset. A freely available public database, intended as a resource for researchers studying the immune response to SARS-CoV-2, is where the repertoires were released. Samples were obtained from the ongoing ImmuneRACE study (first 160 participants) and from over a thousand subjects provided by 6 global collaborators. A de-identified subject ID, COVID-19 status, age in years and sex were almost always included in the sample metadata. Where available, HLA class I and class II types were taken from metadata supplied by the sample provider and were not determined by assay-based typing.

Whole blood was collected in K2EDTA tubes by collaborating institutions according to the institutions' own protocols. Collaborator samples were shipped for TCRbeta analysis as frozen whole blood, isolated PBMCs, or DNA extracted from either sample type. The immunoSEQ Assay, a bias-controlled multiplex PCR, was used to amplify TCRbeta CDR3 regions from genomic DNA. The paper's processing steps were these. The number of nucleated cells in each sample was estimated from the amplification of reference gene primers within the assay. Sequence reads were collapsed and filtered to measure the absolute abundance of every unique TCRbeta CDR3 rearrangement. Productive Simpson clonality was computed per sample as the square root of Simpson's diversity index over productive rearrangements. TCRdb's version of the immuneACCESS table is confined to in-frame rearrangements and falls short of the full clone set. An unresolved V gene accounts for under half of the shortfall where checked; the remainder is of unknown origin. The V and J calls and clone size are taken from that table; D and trimming were inferred from the DNA. The sample has 150,000 to 200,000 clones on record, approximately 88% of them singletons. The leading ten clones occupy 3.5% to 5% of the sample.

The CDR3 runs 16 amino acids, cysteine and phenylalanine included. This entry keeps only the CDR3 DNA: 48 bases, framed from base 1. V has 5 bases trimmed and J has 0 bases trimmed; junction bases matching no gene number 5. Based on the germline V gene (reference sequence), the CDR1 and CDR2 sequences are WNHNN and SYGVQD. Concerning this clone itself: It lacks a known antigen. No base-level quality is on record; no much larger clone is a single base apart.

What the research found in general, with its limitations: The amount of clinical and demographic metadata varied by source and participant and was provided uncurated.

The rearrangement combines TRBV10-1 with TRBJ2-3; 10 junctional bases match TRBD2. Sequencing input: peripheral blood. This receptor was obtained from a woman in her thirties with acute or convalescent COVID-19. Read as DNA, the sequence is TGCGCCAGCAGTAAAAATAGCGGGAGGAGCACAGATACGCAGTATTTT. This encodes CASSKNSGRSTDTQYF.